The clone carrying this T cell receptor beta chain was counted a few times. What it binds is unknown. TCR templates numbering around 110,000 were assayed per sample. Profiling relied on immunoSEQ multiplex PCR, and the TCRdb table lists in-frame clones only, not all of them. The data contain around 3,000 clones, around 61% of them singletons. This sample was taken from a study of siplizumab effects on memory and regulatory T cells. With V trimmed by 5 bases and J by 9 bases, 16 bases remained unmatched. The CDR3 is 16 amino acids. Germline V gives CDR1 SGDLS, CDR2 YYNGEE. Study-wide results and caveats: Where siplizumab was present, mappable alloreactive CD4+ clones averaged about 65% Treg-derived, compared with about 25% in controls.

Unstimulated naive, memory, effector memory and TEMRA subsets from a few donor pairs underwent sequencing. J is TRBJ2-1 and V is TRBV9; 8 nucleotides line up with TRBD2. Specimen: TEMRA CD8+ T cells sorted from blood. Subset given: unstimulated CD8+ CD45RA+ effector memory T cells. The clonotype comes from a human donor in good health. CDR3 in amino acids: CASSMGLDGVHPEQFF. The CDR3, as DNA: TGTGCCAGCAGTATGGGACTAGACGGGGTCCACCCTGAGCAGTTCTTC.